The text below deals with one T cell receptor beta chain. Its antigen is unknown. This entry belongs to a study of cytomegalovirus exposure and HLA in healthy donors. At the level of the study: Ancestry clustering placed around 80% of under 450 genotyped donors in the Caucasian-associated cluster.

Those who donated were healthy bone marrow donors. Each donor was nominally healthy when sampled (though unrecorded immune exposures were likely). The CDR3 contains 15 residues. Germline V gives CDR1 MDHEN, CDR2 SYDVKM. V lost 6 bases, J lost 5 bases, and 20 bases lay in between. The primer mix had 60 Vbeta and 13 Jbeta primers. Method: immunoSEQ multiplex PCR; TCRdb's copy keeps in-frame clones and lacks some. Seen here are 150,000 to 190,000 clones, approximately 72% observed once, and the top ten hold about 1.3%. Study findings and constraints: The study designated around 150 TCR beta chains cytomegalovirus-associated.

The sequenced sample was PBMCs. V gene TRBV28 combines with J gene TRBJ2-7, with D possibly being TRBD1 (7 bases). This TCR was sampled from a man aged 18 to 30 in good health and CMV-seronegative. The CDR3 nucleotides read TGTGCCAGCAGGGTGACAGGGAGGTCCAGGGACGAGCAGTACTTC. Translating it yields CASRVTGRSRDEQYF.